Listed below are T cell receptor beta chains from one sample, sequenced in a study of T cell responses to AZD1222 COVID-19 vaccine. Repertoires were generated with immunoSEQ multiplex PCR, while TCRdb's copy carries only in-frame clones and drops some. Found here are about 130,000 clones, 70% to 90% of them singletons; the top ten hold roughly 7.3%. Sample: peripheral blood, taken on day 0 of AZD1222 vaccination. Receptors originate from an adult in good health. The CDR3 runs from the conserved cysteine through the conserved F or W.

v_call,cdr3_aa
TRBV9,CASAPGQGLNTGELFF
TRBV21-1,CASSKTTGRPYEQYF
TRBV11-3,CASSLGRFTDTQYF
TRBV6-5,CASRDGSYNSPLHF
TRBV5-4,CASSLELTGELFF
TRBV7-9,CASSSQENTEAFF
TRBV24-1,CATSKSRGTGELFF
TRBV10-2,CASRTGISGNTIYF
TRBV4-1,CASSPQGGPNTEAFF
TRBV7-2,CASSSTGGDQPQHF
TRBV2,CATGQGDQPQHF
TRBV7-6,CASSPDSFYGYTF
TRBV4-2,CASRQSTEAFF
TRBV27,CASSPRLAGAETQYF
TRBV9,CASSEWGSSYNEQFF
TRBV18,CASSPLGQDTQYF
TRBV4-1,CASSQNPSDGELFF
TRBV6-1,CASSERDRPDTQYF
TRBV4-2,CASSLTGYEQYF
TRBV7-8,CASSRTSGAIQETQYF
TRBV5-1,CASSPPRTGTAAYGYTF
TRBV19,CASRPGIISNQPQHF
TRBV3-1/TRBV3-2,CASSLLRVGNSPLHF
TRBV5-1,CASSLVNSLAEYISSYNEQFF
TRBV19,CASSIRGGRSTDTQYF
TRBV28,CASSLGRQPQHF
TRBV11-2,CASCPMYGLAPSEQYF
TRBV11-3,CASSPYGRVSYNEQFF
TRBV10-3,CAMGTGGGEAFF
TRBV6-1,CASSEKASGGWETQYF
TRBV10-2,CASRRGSTEAFF
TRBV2,CASSAQTGETEAFF
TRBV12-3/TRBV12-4,CASIGAPTQAFF
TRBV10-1,CASRSGGNCSNQPQHF
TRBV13,CASSLDRLSYNSPLHF
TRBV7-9,CASSRDYGYTF
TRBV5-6,CASSLGGFQPQHF
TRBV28,CASSFWLAGNTIYF
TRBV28,CASSPGTGLPPEAFF
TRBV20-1,CSARHFSGYTF
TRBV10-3,CAISNSASSYNEQFF
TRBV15,CATSRDIQNTEAFF
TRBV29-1,CSAGQGIVATNEKLFF
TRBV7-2,CASSLRADTQYF
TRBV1,CTTGWDSPHEQYF
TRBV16,CASSHYYTGELFF
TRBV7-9,CASSRDRGLSGNTIYF
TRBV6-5,CASMNGQGTEAFF
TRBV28,CASSFLERTDTQYF
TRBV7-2,CASSPEPDEKLFF
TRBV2,CASSYDRDTEAFF
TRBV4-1,CASSQVGGTGNTIYF